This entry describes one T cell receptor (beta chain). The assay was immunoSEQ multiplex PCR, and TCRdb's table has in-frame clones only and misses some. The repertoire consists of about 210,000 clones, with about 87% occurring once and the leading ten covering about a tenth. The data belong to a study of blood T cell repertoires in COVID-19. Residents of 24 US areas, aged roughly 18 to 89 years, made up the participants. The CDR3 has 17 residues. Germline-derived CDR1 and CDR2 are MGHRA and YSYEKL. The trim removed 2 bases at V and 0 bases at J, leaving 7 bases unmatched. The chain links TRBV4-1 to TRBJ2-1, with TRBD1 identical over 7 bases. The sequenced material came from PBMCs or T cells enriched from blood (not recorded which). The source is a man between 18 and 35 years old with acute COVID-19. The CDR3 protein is CASSQFPGTDSYNEQFF. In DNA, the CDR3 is TGCGCCAGCAGCCAATTTCCCGGGACAGACTCCTACAATGAGCAGTTCTTC.